The next 10 T cell receptor beta chains were all read from a single sample in a study of shared clonotypes between healthy human individuals. This table comes from immunoSEQ multiplex PCR, and its TCRdb copy is limited to in-frame clones, with some not included. Altogether some 690,000 clones are present, less than 95% being singletons, with the ten largest covering 34%. Sequences were obtained from memory CD8+ T cells from PBMCs. As for subset: CD45RO+ cells pooled with CCR7-negative TemRA cells. Receptors were obtained from a man between 18 and 35 years old in good health. Some clones in this sample may be carry-over from other donors' samples.

This clone has a handful of counts. The chain employs TRBV30 and TRBJ1-1; no definite D call. V dropped 2 bases and J dropped 2 bases, with 12 bases sitting between them. The CDR3 runs 14 residues. Germline V gene sequence: CDR1 GTSNPN, CDR2 SVGIG (reference sequence). CDR3 coding DNA: TGTGCCTGGAGTTATAGAGGCTTAAACACTGAAGCTTTCTTT. Translating it yields CAWSYRGLNTEAFF.

The chain recombines TRBV29-1 with TRBJ2-1; the D gene is possibly TRBD1 (6 bases). V lost 4 bases to trimming and J lost 4 bases, with 20 bases between them. Germline CDR1 is SQVTM and CDR2 is ANQGSEA. The length of the CDR3 is 16 residues. The CDR3 protein is CSVGGGQFRRYNEQFF. As DNA, the CDR3 is TGCAGCGTTGGAGGAGGACAGTTCCGCCGTTACAATGAGCAGTTCTTC.

The CDR3 region is CSAFIGPDEKLFF. CDR3 coding DNA: TGCAGCGCCTTCATAGGACCGGATGAAAAACTGTTTTTT. J is TRBJ1-4 and V is TRBV29-1; the D is unclear. The germline V and J ends were trimmed by 7 bases and 6 bases, with 15 bases remaining between them. CDR1 and CDR2 from the germline V gene are SQVTM and ANQGSEA. This CDR3 is built from 13 residues.

The chain recombines TRBV7-6 with TRBJ2-1; 7 nucleotides match TRBD1. This CDR3 contains 16 residues. Germline CDR1 and CDR2: SGHVS and FNYEAQ. J gave up 6 bases and V 5 bases, and 13 bases lay outside the gene matches. The CDR3 DNA follows: TGTGCCAGCAGCCGCTTAGCAGGTGACAGGGTCAATGAGCAGTTCTTC. It translates to CASSRLAGDRVNEQFF.

The gene calls are TRBV6-1 and TRBJ2-7; the match to TRBD1 covers 7 bases. Per the germline V gene, CDR1 is MNHNS and CDR2 is SASEGT. This CDR3 is built from 13 residues. J lost 2 bases, V lost 6 bases, and 4 bases had no gene match. The DNA for the CDR3 is TGTGCCAGCAGGGACAGGTTGCCCTACGAGCAGTACTTC. As protein: CASRDRLPYEQYF.

The chain joins TRBV18 to TRBJ1-5; 12 nucleotides align to TRBD1. V was pared by 5 bases and J by 6 bases, with 8 bases of the junction left unmatched. The CDR3 covers 16 residues. From germline, CDR1 is KGHSH and CDR2 LQKENI. The CDR3 DNA follows: TGTGCCAGCTCAAGCCGGGACAGGGGGCTGAGTCAGCCCCAGCATTTT. Its translation: CASSSRDRGLSQPQHF.

The chain couples TRBV9 to TRBJ2-7; D ambiguous. Germline V gives CDR1 SGDLS, CDR2 YYNGEE. The CDR3 is 15 amino acids. Trimming removed 0 bases from V and 3 bases from J, with 13 bases in between. The CDR3 sequence is CASSVDPGSIYEQYF. CDR3 in DNA: TGTGCCAGCAGCGTAGACCCAGGCAGCATCTACGAGCAGTACTTC.

This chain links TRBV5-1 with TRBJ2-3; D is undetermined. The germline V and J ends were trimmed by 0 bases and 0 bases, with 20 bases remaining between them. Germline lookup yields CDR1 SGHRS and CDR2 YFSETQ. The CDR3 consists of 19 residues. The CDR3 is CASSLDELNPFTSTDTQYF. The CDR3 nucleotides are TGCGCCAGCAGCTTGGACGAGCTCAACCCTTTTACTAGCACAGATACGCAGTATTTT.

This clone has a single count. The rearrangement links TRBV5-6 to TRBJ2-1; no definite D call. Looked up from germline, CDR1 is SGHDT and CDR2 is YYEEEE. This CDR3 is 14 amino acids long. Trimming cost V 0 bases and J 6 bases, with 10 bases left between them. CDR3 coding DNA: TGTGCCAGCAGCTTGGTATCTGTACGCAATGAGCAGTTCTTC. It encodes CASSLVSVRNEQFF.

The chain employs TRBV5-1 and TRBJ2-7, with a tentative D call TRBD2 (6 bases). Germline V gene data show CDR1 as SGHRS and CDR2 as YFSETQ. V was cut by 3 bases and J by 4 bases, with 14 bases left in between. The CDR3 sequence is 14 residues long. As DNA, the CDR3 is TGCGCCAGCAGCTGGGTGGGGGGAAAATACGAGCAGTACTTC. Its protein is CASSWVGGKYEQYF.